The rows below give T cell receptor beta chains drawn from one sample of a study of cytomegalovirus exposure and HLA in healthy donors. TCRdb's copy holds only in-frame clones and misses some; the assay was immunoSEQ multiplex PCR. The table has roughly 200,000 clones, around 86% seen once; the top ten hold approximately 7.7%. Material: PBMCs. These receptors were obtained from a man between 25 and 39 years old in good health and CMV-seropositive. CDR3s leave out the opening cysteine and the closing phenylalanine or tryptophan. Each record gives: J gene, V gene, CDR3 protein.

TRBJ2-2	TRBV2	AIPISTGTARPGELF
TRBJ2-3	TRBV14	ASSRGILPDTQY
TRBJ2-1	TRBV4-3	ASSQDQYNEQF
TRBJ1-2	TRBV11-3	ASSLGGQNYGYT
TRBJ2-3	TRBV7-7	ASSLSGAPTDTQY
TRBJ1-6	TRBV7-2	ASSPPAGSSPLH
TRBJ2-3	TRBV11-1	ASSFAGKDTQY
TRBJ1-2	TRBV7-9	ASSSPLSGFGYT
TRBJ1-2	TRBV29-1	SVGGRGLIYGYT
TRBJ2-7	TRBV7-9	ASSLGTSSYEQY
TRBJ1-3	TRBV7-8	ASSREGRTSGNTIY
TRBJ2-7	TRBV18	ASSPYRTVTYEQY
TRBJ1-3	TRBV2	ASRRQGASGNTIY
TRBJ1-2	TRBV7-9	ASSLLGQVYGYT
TRBJ2-1	TRBV27	ASSLGRVGVNEQF
TRBJ2-3	TRBV4-2	ASSYRAERERSDTQY
TRBJ1-5	TRBV6-6	ASRNLDRVGQPQH
TRBJ2-7	TRBV29-1	SAGTGDYEQY
TRBJ2-1	TRBV7-2	ASSLSGNEQF
TRBJ2-7	TRBV9	ASSGSGASYEQY
TRBJ1-1	TRBV30	AWSAGAGAEAF
TRBJ2-1	TRBV6-6	ASSGPGQGGYNEQF
TRBJ1-2	TRBV4-3	ASSQDTGGYGYT
TRBJ1-2	TRBV6-5	ASRSIQINYGYT
TRBJ2-3	TRBV9	ASSVVGDPTDTQY
TRBJ2-5	TRBV20-1	SARGSETQY
TRBJ1-2	TRBV10-3	AIKAGHNYGYT
TRBJ1-6	TRBV7-9	ASSGHGGLHSPLH